A single sample is the source of the 9 T cell receptor beta chains below, sequenced in a study of cytomegalovirus exposure and HLA in healthy donors. The PCR ran on 60 Vbeta and 13 Jbeta primers. Profiled with immunoSEQ multiplex PCR; TCRdb holds only in-frame clones, not every one. The sample records some 110,000 clones, just under 75% being singletons. The sample consisted of PBMCs. The source is a man in his sixties in good health and CMV-seropositive.

The chain joins TRBV6-6 to TRBJ2-1, with TRBD2 as a possible D gene (5 bases). The V gene's germline CDR1 is MNHNY and CDR2 SVGAGI (reference sequence). V was pared by 4 bases and J by 2 bases, with 9 bases between. There are 14 residues in the CDR3. The DNA of the CDR3 is TGTGCCAGCAGTTTTAGGACTGCCTACAATGAGCAGTTCTTC. Translated, it gives CASSFRTAYNEQFF.

V and J are TRBV5-1 and TRBJ1-1; the D is unclear. This CDR3 is built from 14 residues. V lost 5 bases to trimming and J lost 1 base, with 12 bases between them. CDR1 and CDR2 from the germline V gene are SGHRS and YFSETQ. The CDR3: CASRYEGENTEAFF. CDR3 nucleotides: TGCGCCAGCAGGTATGAGGGTGAGAACACTGAAGCTTTCTTT.

This sequence joins TRBV30 and TRBJ2-1, with TRBD2 identical over 7 bases. Germline trimming cut 5 bases from V and 9 bases from J; bases unmatched to any gene: 7. Looked up from germline, CDR1 is GTSNPN and CDR2 is SVGIG (reference sequence). The CDR3 length is 12 residues. CDR3 sequence: CAWGVGRGEQFF. In nucleotides, the CDR3 is TGTGCCTGGGGGGTAGGGAGGGGTGAGCAGTTCTTC.

The chain links TRBV7-6 to TRBJ2-2; D unresolved. V was cut by 5 bases and J by 4 bases, with 14 bases left in between. This CDR3 is 15 amino acids long. Germline V gives CDR1 SGHVS, CDR2 FNYEAQ. The CDR3 DNA sequence: TGTGCCAGCAGCGAAATAGGAGTCATCACCGGGGAGCTGTTTTTT. The encoded protein is CASSEIGVITGELFF.

The J gene is TRBJ2-5, the V gene TRBV18, with 8 bases identical to TRBD2. In germline, CDR1 is KGHSH, CDR2 LQKENI. This CDR3 region has 17 residues. Losses at the gene ends were 0 bases for V and 2 bases for J; bases not matched to a gene: 8. CDR3 protein: CASSPPVGGARQETQYF. DNA for the CDR3: TGTGCCAGCTCACCACCGGTCGGGGGGGCCCGGCAAGAGACCCAGTACTTC.

The chain employs TRBV29-1 and TRBJ2-2, with 8 bases fitting TRBD2. J gave up 1 base and V 3 bases, and 1 base lay outside the gene matches. Germline CDR1 reads SQVTM; CDR2 reads ANQGSEA. This CDR3 has 14 amino acids. The CDR3 sequence: CSVDRGGNTGELFF. CDR3 nucleotide sequence: TGCAGCGTTGATCGGGGGGGGAACACCGGGGAGCTGTTTTTT.

The chain uses TRBV15 and TRBJ1-5; TRBD1 matches at 9 bases. Germline CDR1 LNHNV, CDR2 YYDKDF (reference sequence). Unmatched junction bases numbered 4, after V lost 6 bases and J lost 4 bases. The CDR3 sequence is 14 residues long. This chain's CDR3 is CATRPGQGNQPQHF. The CDR3 DNA reads as TGTGCCACCAGGCCGGGACAGGGAAATCAGCCCCAGCATTTT.

V gene TRBV5-1 combines with J gene TRBJ2-7, with D possibly being TRBD1 (5 bases). The V gene lost 4 bases and the J gene lost 3 bases, with 17 bases spanning the gap. Germline V gives CDR1 SGHRS, CDR2 YFSETQ. The CDR3 runs to 15 residues. CDR3 region: CASSLDGQGFYEQYF. The CDR3 DNA is TGCGCCAGCAGCCTGGATGGTCAGGGATTCTACGAGCAGTACTTC.

The rearrangement uses TRBV6-1 and TRBJ2-7; TRBD1 agrees at 11 bases. The junction had 7 bases not matched to a gene; V was cut back by 7 bases and J by 2 bases. The CDR3 length is 15 residues. The germline V gene encodes CDR1 MNHNS and CDR2 SASEGT. The CDR3 DNA sequence: TGTGCCAGCACCTACCAGGGACAGGGGGCCTACGAGCAGTACTTC. This gives the protein CASTYQGQGAYEQYF.